This T cell receptor delta chain came from a study of gamma-delta chains in newborns, infants, children. Study background: Microbial exposure reportedly drives polyclonal innate γδ T cell expansion after birth.

TCRdb re-identified clones in the reads via CATT. The sample lists about 3,800 delta-chain clones, about 4% occurring once. Germline CDR1 is TSWWSYY and CDR2 is QGS. Trimming removed 0 bases from V and 0 bases from J; junction bases left unmatched: 23. CDR3 length: 23 amino acids. This clone turned up a few times. The sequenced sample consisted of blood. This TCR was sampled from a child who was a newborn, infant or young child, either healthy, febrile or measles-vaccinated (not recorded which). The V gene is TRDV1, the J gene TRDJ1, with 9 positions matching TRDD3. CDR3 DNA sequence: TGTGCTCTTGGGGAACTAGGCTTACTCCTGGGGGATGAGGCCCATCTGTACACCGATAAACTCATCTTT. The encoded protein is CALGELGLLLGDEAHLYTDKLIF.